These T cell receptor beta chains were read from a single sample in a study of T-cell reconstitution after alpha-beta-depleted transplantation in children. In TCRdb, the PCR reads were re-called with MiXCR into one record per CDR3 protein. The repertoire holds roughly 24,000 distinct CDR3 sequences, with approximately 11% as singletons. This specimen consisted of PBMCs from the stem cell graft donor, obtained from the stem cell graft. The receptor set was obtained from a human donor who donated a stem cell graft to a child with chronic granulomatous disease. Both conserved end residues are part of each CDR3. A D gene is named only where the DNA matches it firmly. Size is stated for part of the rows, as once, few or many counts, or as a class when the clone is expanded.

v_call	d_call	j_call	clone_size	cdr3_aa	cdr3_nt
TRBV7-8	TRBD2	TRBJ2-1	.	CASSTGAGELNNEQFF	TGTGCCAGCAGTACTGGGGCGGGAGAACTGAACAATGAGCAGTTCTTC
TRBV28	TRBD1	TRBJ1-3	once	CASSVDRGTGNTIYF	TGTGCCAGCAGCGTGGACAGGGGGACTGGAAACACCATATATTTT
TRBV18	TRBD1	TRBJ1-2	many	CASSPPTGGLYGYTF	TGTGCCAGCTCACCACCGACAGGGGGCTTATATGGCTACACCTTC